Listed here are 3 T cell receptor beta chains from one sample, sequenced in a study of Ad26.COV2.S vaccination and SARS-CoV-2 variants. Profiling relied on immunoSEQ multiplex PCR, and the TCRdb table lists in-frame clones only, not all of them. This sample yields about 320,000 clones, of which around 81% are seen a single time; around 2% belongs to the top ten. The treatment: roughly 20 received Ad26.COV2.S at low or high dose, single or two shots; several received placebo; per-sample allocation not given. Collection of the samples took place on day 63 after the first injection of vaccine or placebo. Source: peripheral blood, taken in a trial of Ad26.COV2.S vaccine versus placebo. These receptors were collected from a person aged 18-60 years who received the Ad26.COV2.S COVID-19 vaccine or a placebo.

This clone was counted a few times. V gene TRBV16 combines with J gene TRBJ1-2; D is uncertain. Trimming removed 0 bases at V and 4 bases at J, with 6 bases between. This CDR3 comprises 13 residues. CDR1 KGHSY and CDR2 FQNENV come from the germline V gene. CDR3 DNA: TGTGCCAGCAGCCAATCCCACACCTATGGCTACACCTTC. It translates to CASSQSHTYGYTF.

This clone was counted a single time. V is TRBV19 and J is TRBJ1-2; possibly TRBD1 for D (6 bases). V was shortened by 2 bases and J by 3 bases, with 22 bases between the two germline ends. The CDR3 contains 18 residues. Germline loops: CDR1 LNHDA, CDR2 SQIVND (reference sequence). The CDR3, as DNA: TGTGCCAGTAGTATAACCTCCTCGTCGGGGGCGGCTTACTATGGCTACACCTTC. Its translation is CASSITSSSGAAYYGYTF. Together with reference TRBV19 and TRBJ1-2, the CDR3 gives the full variable domain: DGGITQSPKYLFRKEGQNVTLSCEQNLNHDAMYWYRQDPGQGLRLIYYSQIVNDFQKGDIAEGYSVSREKKESFPLTVTSAQKNPTAFYLCASSITSSSGAAYYGYTFGSGTRLTVV.

This clone has just a few counts. The chain has TRBV7-6 and TRBJ1-4; tentatively, D is TRBD1 (6 bases). Germline CDR1 and CDR2: SGHVS and FNYEAQ. V lost 2 bases and J 8 bases, leaving 18 bases between the germline ends. CDR3 length: 16 amino acids. Written as DNA, the CDR3 is TGTGCCAGCAGCTTAAATCCCCGGGACCAGGGGGAAAAACTGTTTTTT. Protein sequence: CASSLNPRDQGEKLFF.